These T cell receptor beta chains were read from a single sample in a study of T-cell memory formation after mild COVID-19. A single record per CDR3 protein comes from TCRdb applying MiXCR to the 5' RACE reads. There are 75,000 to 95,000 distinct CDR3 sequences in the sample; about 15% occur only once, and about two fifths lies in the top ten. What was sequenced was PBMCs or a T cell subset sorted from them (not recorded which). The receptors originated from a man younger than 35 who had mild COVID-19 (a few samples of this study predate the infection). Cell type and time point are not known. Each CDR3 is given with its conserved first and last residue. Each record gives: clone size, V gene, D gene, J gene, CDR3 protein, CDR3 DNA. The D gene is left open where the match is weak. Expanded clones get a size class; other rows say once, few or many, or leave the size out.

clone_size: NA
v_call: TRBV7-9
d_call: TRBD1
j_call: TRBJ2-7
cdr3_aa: CASSIRDRASYEQYF
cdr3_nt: TGTGCCAGCAGTATCCGGGACAGGGCCTCCTACGAGCAGTACTTC

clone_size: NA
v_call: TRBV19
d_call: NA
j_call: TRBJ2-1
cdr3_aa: CASTWVNEQFF
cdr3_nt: TGTGCCAGTACTTGGGTCAATGAGCAGTTCTTC

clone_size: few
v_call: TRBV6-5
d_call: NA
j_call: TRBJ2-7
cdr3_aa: CASSYFGSSSYEQYF
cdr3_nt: TGTGCCAGCAGTTACTTCGGGTCCAGCTCCTACGAGCAGTACTTC

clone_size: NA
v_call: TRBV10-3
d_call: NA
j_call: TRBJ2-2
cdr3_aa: CAISPQVTGELFF
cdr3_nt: TGTGCCATCAGTCCCCAAGTTACCGGGGAGCTGTTTTTT

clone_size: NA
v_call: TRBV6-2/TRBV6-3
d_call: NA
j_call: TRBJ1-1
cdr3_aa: CASSYSLMLGLATEAFF
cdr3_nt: TGTGCCAGCAGTTACTCGTTGATGTTGGGGCTTGCCACTGAAGCTTTCTTT

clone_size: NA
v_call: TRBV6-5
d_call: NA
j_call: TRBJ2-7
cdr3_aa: CASSYPGDWSEQYF
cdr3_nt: TGTGCCAGCAGTTACCCAGGGGATTGGAGCGAGCAGTACTTC

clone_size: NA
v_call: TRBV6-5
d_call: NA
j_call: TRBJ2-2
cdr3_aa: CASSYSLWARGPNTGELFF
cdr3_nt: TGTGCCAGCAGTTACTCACTTTGGGCCAGGGGACCGAACACCGGGGAGCTGTTTTTT

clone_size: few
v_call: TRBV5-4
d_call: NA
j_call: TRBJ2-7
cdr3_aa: CASSGLDRYEQYF
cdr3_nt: TGTGCCAGCAGCGGACTGGACAGATACGAGCAGTACTTC

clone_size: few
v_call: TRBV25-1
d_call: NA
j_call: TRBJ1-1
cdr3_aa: CASSVGAGMNTEAFF
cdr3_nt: TGTGCCAGCAGTGTAGGGGCGGGGATGAACACTGAAGCTTTCTTT

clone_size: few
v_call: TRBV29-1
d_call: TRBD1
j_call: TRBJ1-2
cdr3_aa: CSVEWLRGADGYTF
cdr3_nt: TGCAGCGTTGAATGGCTCAGGGGGGCGGATGGCTACACCTTC

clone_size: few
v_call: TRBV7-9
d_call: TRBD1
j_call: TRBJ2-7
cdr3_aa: CASSQMEDRDTYEQYF
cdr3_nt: TGTGCCAGCAGCCAAATGGAGGACAGGGACACCTACGAGCAGTACTTC

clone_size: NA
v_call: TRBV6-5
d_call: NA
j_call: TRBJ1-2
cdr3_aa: CASSYSLRAWGNYGYTF
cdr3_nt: TGTGCCAGCAGTTACTCGCTAAGGGCCTGGGGTAACTATGGCTACACCTTC

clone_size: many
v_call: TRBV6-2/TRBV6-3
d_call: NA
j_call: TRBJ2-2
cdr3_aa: CASSYTDTGELFF
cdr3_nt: TGTGCCAGCAGTTACACAGACACCGGGGAGCTGTTTTTT

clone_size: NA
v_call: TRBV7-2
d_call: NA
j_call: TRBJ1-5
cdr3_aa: CASSLVGGGPQHF
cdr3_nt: TGTGCCAGCAGCTTAGTTGGCGGGGGGCCCCAGCATTTT

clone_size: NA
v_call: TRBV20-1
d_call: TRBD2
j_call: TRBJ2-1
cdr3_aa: CSARAPGAGGPNEQFF
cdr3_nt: TGCAGTGCTAGGGCCCCGGGAGCGGGAGGGCCGAATGAGCAGTTCTTC

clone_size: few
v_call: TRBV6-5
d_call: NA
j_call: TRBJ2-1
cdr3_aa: CASSYSGSHNEQFF
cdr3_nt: TGTGCCAGCAGTTACTCCGGGAGCCACAATGAGCAGTTCTTC

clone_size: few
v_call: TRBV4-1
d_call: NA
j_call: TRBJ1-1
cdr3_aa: CASSHGRDNTEAFF
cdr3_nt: TGCGCCAGCAGCCACGGGAGGGACAACACTGAAGCTTTCTTT

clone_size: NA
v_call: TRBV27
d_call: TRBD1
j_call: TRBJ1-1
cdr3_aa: CATSGGAVTEAFF
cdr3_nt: TGTGCCACCTCAGGGGGCGCGGTCACTGAAGCTTTCTTT

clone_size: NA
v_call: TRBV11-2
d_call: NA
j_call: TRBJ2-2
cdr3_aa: CASSFTGSTGELFF
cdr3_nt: TGTGCCAGCAGCTTCACAGGGTCGACCGGGGAGCTGTTTTTT

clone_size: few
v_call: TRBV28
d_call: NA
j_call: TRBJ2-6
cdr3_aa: CASSVPQGPGANVLTF
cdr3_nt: TGTGCCAGCAGTGTGCCTCAGGGCCCTGGGGCCAACGTCCTGACTTTC

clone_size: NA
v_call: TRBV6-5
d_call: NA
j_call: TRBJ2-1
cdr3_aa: CASHNGGGEQFF
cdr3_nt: TGTGCCAGCCACAATGGGGGCGGTGAGCAGTTCTTC

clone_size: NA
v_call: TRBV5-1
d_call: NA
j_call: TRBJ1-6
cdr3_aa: CASNPGTASSPLHF
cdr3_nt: TGCGCCAGCAACCCAGGTACTGCTTCGTCACCCCTCCACTTT

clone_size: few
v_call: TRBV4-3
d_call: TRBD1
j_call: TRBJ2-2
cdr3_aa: CASSQDLDRITGELFF
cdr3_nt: TGCGCCAGCAGCCAAGATTTGGACAGGATCACCGGGGAGCTGTTTTTT

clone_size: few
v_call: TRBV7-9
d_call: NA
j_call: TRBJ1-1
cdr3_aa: CASSHPQRGRPGDAFF
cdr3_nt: TGTGCCAGCAGCCATCCCCAGCGGGGCCGGCCAGGGGACGCTTTCTTT

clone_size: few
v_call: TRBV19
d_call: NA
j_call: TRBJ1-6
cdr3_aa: CASSTRSDSPLHF
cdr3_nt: TGTGCCAGTAGTACCCGATCGGATTCACCCCTCCACTTT

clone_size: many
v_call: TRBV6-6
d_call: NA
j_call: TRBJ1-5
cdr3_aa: CASTKDGYGLNQPQHF
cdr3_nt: TGTGCCAGCACCAAAGACGGCTACGGGTTAAATCAGCCCCAGCATTTT

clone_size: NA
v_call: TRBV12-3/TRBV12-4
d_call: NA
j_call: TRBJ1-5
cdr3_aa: CASSLLINQPQHF
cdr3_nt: TGTGCCAGCAGTTTATTAATCAATCAGCCCCAGCATTTT

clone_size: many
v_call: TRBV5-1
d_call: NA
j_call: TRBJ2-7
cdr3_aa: CASSIGGYEQYF
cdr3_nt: TGCGCCAGCAGCATAGGAGGCTACGAGCAGTACTTC

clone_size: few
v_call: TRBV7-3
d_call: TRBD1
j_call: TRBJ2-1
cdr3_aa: CASSLTIRTGGAYNEQFF
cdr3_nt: TGTGCCAGCAGCTTAACTATAAGGACAGGGGGCGCTTACAATGAGCAGTTCTTC

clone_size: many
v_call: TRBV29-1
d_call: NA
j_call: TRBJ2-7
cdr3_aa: CSVGQNYEQYF
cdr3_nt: TGCAGCGTCGGACAGAACTACGAGCAGTACTTC

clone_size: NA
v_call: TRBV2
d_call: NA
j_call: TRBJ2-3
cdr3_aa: CASSEIGGGAGDTQYF
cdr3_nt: TGTGCCAGCAGTGAAATCGGAGGGGGGGCAGGAGATACGCAGTATTTT

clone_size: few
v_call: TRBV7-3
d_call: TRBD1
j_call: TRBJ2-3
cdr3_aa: CASSSTGGSTDTQYF
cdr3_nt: TGTGCCAGCAGCTCAACAGGGGGTAGCACAGATACGCAGTATTTT

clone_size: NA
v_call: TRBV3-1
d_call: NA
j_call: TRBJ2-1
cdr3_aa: CASSQGLVNEQFF
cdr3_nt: TGTGCCAGCAGCCAAGGACTAGTCAATGAGCAGTTCTTC

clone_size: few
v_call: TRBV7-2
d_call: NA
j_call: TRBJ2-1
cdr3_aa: CASSFPYNEQFF
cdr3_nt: TGTGCCAGCAGCTTTCCCTACAATGAGCAGTTCTTC

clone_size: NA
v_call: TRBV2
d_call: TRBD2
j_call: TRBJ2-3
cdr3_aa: CASSEVGSSGGARTDTQYF
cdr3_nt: TGTGCCAGCAGTGAAGTGGGTAGTAGCGGGGGGGCGCGCACAGATACGCAGTATTTT

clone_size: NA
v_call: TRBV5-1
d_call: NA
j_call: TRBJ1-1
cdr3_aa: CASSLDPRDNTEAFF
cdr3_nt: TGCGCCAGCAGCTTGGACCCTAGGGACAACACTGAAGCTTTCTTT

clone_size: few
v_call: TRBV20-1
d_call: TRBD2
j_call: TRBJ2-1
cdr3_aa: CSASPSGPYNEQFF
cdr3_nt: TGCAGTGCTAGCCCTAGCGGCCCCTACAATGAGCAGTTCTTC

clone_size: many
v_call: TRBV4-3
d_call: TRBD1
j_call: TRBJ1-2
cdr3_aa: CASSQDPNRGNGYTF
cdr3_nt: TGCGCCAGCAGCCAAGATCCGAACAGGGGAAATGGCTACACCTTC

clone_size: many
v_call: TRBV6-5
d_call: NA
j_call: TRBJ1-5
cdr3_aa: CASSYSPLTGNQPQHF
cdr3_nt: TGTGCCAGCAGTTACTCCCCTCTCACGGGCAATCAGCCCCAGCATTTT

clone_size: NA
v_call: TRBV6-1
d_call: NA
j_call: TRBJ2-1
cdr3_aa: CASSENAEQFF
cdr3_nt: TGTGCCAGCAGTGAAAACGCTGAGCAGTTCTTC

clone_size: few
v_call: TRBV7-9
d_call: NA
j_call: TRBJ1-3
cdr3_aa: CASSLDSGNTIYF
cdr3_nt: TGTGCCAGCAGCTTGGACTCTGGAAACACCATATATTTT

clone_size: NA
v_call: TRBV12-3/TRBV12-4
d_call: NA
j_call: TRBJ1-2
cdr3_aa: CASSLEARTGWQGYTF
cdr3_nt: TGTGCCAGCAGTTTAGAGGCCAGAACAGGGTGGCAAGGCTACACCTTC

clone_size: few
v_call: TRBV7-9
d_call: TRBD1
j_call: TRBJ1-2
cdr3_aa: CASSTATGGRNYGYTF
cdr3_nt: TGTGCCAGCAGCACGGCGACAGGGGGCAGGAACTATGGCTACACCTTC

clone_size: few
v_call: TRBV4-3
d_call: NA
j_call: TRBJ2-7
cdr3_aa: CASSQARTYEQYF
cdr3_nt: TGCGCCAGCAGCCAAGCGAGAACCTACGAGCAGTACTTC

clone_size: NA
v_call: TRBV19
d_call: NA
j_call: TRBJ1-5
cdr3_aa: CASSIGPRNQPQHF
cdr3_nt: TGTGCCAGTAGTATTGGCCCGCGGAATCAGCCCCAGCATTTT